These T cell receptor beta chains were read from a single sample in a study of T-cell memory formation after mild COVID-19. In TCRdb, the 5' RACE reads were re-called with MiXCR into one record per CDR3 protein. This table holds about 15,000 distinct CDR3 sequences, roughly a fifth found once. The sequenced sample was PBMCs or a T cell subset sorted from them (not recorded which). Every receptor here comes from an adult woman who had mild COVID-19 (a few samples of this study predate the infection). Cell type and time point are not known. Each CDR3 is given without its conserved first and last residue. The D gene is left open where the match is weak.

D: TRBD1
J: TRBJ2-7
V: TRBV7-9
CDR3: ASSSGQGDSYEQY

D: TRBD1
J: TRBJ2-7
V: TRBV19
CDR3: ASSGQAYEQY

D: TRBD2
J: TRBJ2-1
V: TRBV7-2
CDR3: ASSWAISLAGGPSYNEQF

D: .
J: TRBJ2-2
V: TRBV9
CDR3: ASSEWTSGVIGELF

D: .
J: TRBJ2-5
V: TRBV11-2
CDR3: ASSLTEEETQY

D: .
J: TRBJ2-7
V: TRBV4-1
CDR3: ASSLTADNYEQY

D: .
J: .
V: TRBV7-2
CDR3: ASSLSGIGEQF

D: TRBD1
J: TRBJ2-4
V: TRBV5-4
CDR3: ASSLAPGTGANIQY

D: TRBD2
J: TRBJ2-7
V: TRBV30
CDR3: ACHPAGLAHEQY

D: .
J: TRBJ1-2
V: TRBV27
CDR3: ASSLSNPNYGYT

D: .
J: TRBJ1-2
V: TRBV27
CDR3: ASRQGDSHGYT

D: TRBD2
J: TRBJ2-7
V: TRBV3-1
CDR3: ASSQTSGSQYEQY

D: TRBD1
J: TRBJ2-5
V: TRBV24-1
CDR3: ATSDPGQGVFQETQY

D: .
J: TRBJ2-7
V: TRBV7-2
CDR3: ASSARGHPKDEQY

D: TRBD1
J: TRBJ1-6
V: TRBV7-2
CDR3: ASSFRDRNSPLH

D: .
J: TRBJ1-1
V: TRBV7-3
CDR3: ASSRAPGEMNTEAF

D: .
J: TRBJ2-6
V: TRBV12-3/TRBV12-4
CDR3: ASSRRPNSGANVLT

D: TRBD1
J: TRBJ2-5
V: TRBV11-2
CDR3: ASSAWDRTVQETQY

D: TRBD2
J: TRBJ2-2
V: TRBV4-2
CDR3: ASSQARGGRITGELF

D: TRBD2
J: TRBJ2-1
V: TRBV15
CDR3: ATSRDFGTSGA

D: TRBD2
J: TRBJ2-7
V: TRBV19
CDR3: ASSIASGNFEQY

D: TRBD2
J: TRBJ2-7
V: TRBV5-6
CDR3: ASSGGGYEQY

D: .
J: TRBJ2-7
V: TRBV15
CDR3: ATSSPRALYEQY

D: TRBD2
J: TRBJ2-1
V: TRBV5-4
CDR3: ASSFQASGTDEQF

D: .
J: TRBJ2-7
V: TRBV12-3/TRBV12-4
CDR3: ASSFFGGTYEQY

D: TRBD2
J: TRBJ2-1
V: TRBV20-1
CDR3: SARGTSGYNEQF

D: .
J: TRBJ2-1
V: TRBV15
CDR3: ATSRGSAGSYNEQF